These 16 T cell receptor beta chains were all obtained from the same sample, sequenced in a study of T cell clonality in common variable immunodeficiency. TCRdb's copy holds only in-frame clones and misses some; the assay was immunoSEQ multiplex PCR. This sample comprises approximately 46,000 clones, none seen once only. Sequencing was performed on peripheral blood mononuclear cells. The receptors originated from a person aged 18-69 years in good health.

Worth noting for this clone: The read terminates 3 residues ahead of where the CDR3 ends, so the germline J gene completes it. The chain combines TRBV7-6 with TRBJ2-1; D not resolved. CDR1 SGHVS and CDR2 FNYEAQ come from the germline V gene. Trimming removed 2 bases at V and 0 bases at J, with 17 bases between. The CDR3 has 18 residues. Partial CDR3 DNA: TGTGCCAGCAGCTTATCCTCACGGGTGAGGAGCTCCTACAATGAG. Translation: CASSLSSRVRSSYNE. The whole CDR3 is CASSLSSRVRSSYNEQFF.

This clone was seen at least ten times. Read coverage stops 3 residues before the CDR3 terminus; the germline J gene supplies the remainder. The rearrangement uses TRBV6-1 and TRBJ2-3; 11 bases line up with TRBD2. In germline, CDR1 is MNHNS, CDR2 SASEGT. V shed 0 bases, J shed 2 bases, and the junction held 1 base outside the gene matches. There are 16 residues in the CDR3. The covered CDR3 bases are TGTGCCAGCAGTGAAGCTAGCGGGGGGGCCACAGATACG. It yields the protein CASSEASGGATDT. The entire CDR3 sequence reads CASSEASGGATDTQYF.

Of note for this clone: The read finishes 3 residues shy of the CDR3 end, and the germline J gene is used to complete it. J is TRBJ2-3 and V is TRBV6-2 or TRBV6-3, with D possibly TRBD1 on 6 matching bases. Germline V gene sequence: CDR1 MNHEY, CDR2 SVGEGT. This CDR3 has 11 amino acids. CDR3 bases read: TGTGCCAGCGCGAACGGACAGCCG. Protein product: CASANGQP. The entire CDR3 protein is CASANGQPQYF.

Many counts were recorded for this clone. The missing CDR3 end, 3 residues past where the read stops, is filled in from the germline J gene. J is TRBJ1-1 and V is TRBV4-1; the D is unclear. The CDR3 runs 14 residues. Germline assignment: CDR1 MGHRA and CDR2 YSYEKL. Deletions cut 1 base from V and 1 base from J, with 7 bases between. The CDR3 loop is CASSQAAGNTEAFF. The CDR3 bases that were read are TGCGCCAGCAGCCAAGCGGCGGGGAACACTGAA.

Many counts were recorded for this clone. From the germline J gene comes the end of the CDR3, since the read stops 3 residues before it. The chain uses TRBV20-1 and TRBJ1-5, with a tentative D call TRBD1 (5 bases). Germline V gene lookup returns CDR1 DFQATT and CDR2 SNEGSKA (reference sequence). Trimming took off 2 bases at V and 5 bases at J, with 19 bases between the two ends. The CDR3 covers 16 residues. The CDR3 sequence is CSARPTEGGEYQPQHF. The CDR3 bases that were read are TGCAGTGCTAGACCCACGGAGGGAGGGGAGTATCAGCCC.

In its sample, this clone was seen many times. With the read ending 3 residues before the CDR3 end, the germline J gene is used to fill in that end. The J gene is TRBJ1-5, the V gene TRBV6-2 or TRBV6-3; TRBD1 might be the D (6 bases). CDR3 size: 14 residues. CDR1 and CDR2 (germline): MNHEY, SVGEGT. The ends were cut back, 7 bases at V and 9 bases at J, with 19 bases in the middle. The part of the CDR3 DNA that was read is TGTGCCAGCATGGGCCTTGGAGGGGGAGGGCCC. Its translation is CASMGLGGGGP. The whole CDR3 sequence reads CASMGLGGGGPQHF.

This clone was seen at least ten times. Read coverage stops 3 residues before the CDR3 terminus; the germline J gene supplies the remainder. The chain recombines TRBV7-9 with TRBJ1-1; D gene uncertain. V lost 3 bases and J lost 1, with 12 bases in between. The germline V gene encodes CDR1 SEHNR and CDR2 FQNEAQ (reference sequence). There are 15 residues in the CDR3. CDR3 loop: CASSFGQGQNTEAFF. The part of the CDR3 DNA that was read is TGTGCCAGCAGCTTTGGTCAAGGGCAGAACACTGAA.

This clone was found many times. Read data end 3 residues before the CDR3 end; the end is taken from the germline J gene. The chain uses TRBV19 and TRBJ2-5; 9 bases line up with TRBD1. The CDR3 runs to 17 residues. Unmatched junction bases numbered 12, after V lost 3 bases and J lost 4 bases. Per the germline V gene, CDR1 is LNHDA and CDR2 is SQIVND (reference sequence). The CDR3: CASSMGQGVLVGETQYF. The DNA read from the CDR3 is TGTGCCAGTAGTATGGGACAGGGAGTTTTGGTCGGAGAGACC.

This clone was observed many times. The read ends 3 residues before the CDR3 terminus; that terminus is restored from the germline J gene. The chain carries TRBV18 and TRBJ2-3; D not resolved. The CDR3 has 15 residues. Trimming pared 3 bases from V and 4 bases from J, leaving 14 bases between. Looked up from germline, CDR1 is KGHSH and CDR2 is LQKENI. CDR3 region: CASSPIPSIPDTQYF. The sequenced part of the CDR3 DNA is TGTGCCAGCTCACCGATACCGAGCATCCCAGATACG.

This clone showed up many times. The read gets to within 3 residues of the CDR3 end, and the germline J gene fills in the rest. The chain employs TRBV4-2 and TRBJ2-2; unclear D gene. The ends were cut back, 3 bases at V and 4 bases at J, with 15 bases in the middle. Germline V CDR1 and CDR2: LGHNA, YNFKEQ. The CDR3 runs 16 residues. CDR3 residues: CASSQELKSGTGELFF. The sequenced CDR3 bases are TGTGCCAGCAGCCAGGAGCTAAAATCGGGCACCGGGGAG.

This clone was picked up many times. Read coverage stops 3 residues before the CDR3 terminus; the germline J gene supplies the remainder. The J gene is TRBJ1-4, the V gene TRBV5-6; 12 bases agree with TRBD1. Germline V gives CDR1 SGHDT, CDR2 YYEEEE. This CDR3 comprises 15 residues. The trim removed 4 bases at V and 7 bases at J, leaving 5 bases unmatched. This chain's CDR3 is CASSGDRGRGEKLFF. The CDR3 DNA, read in part, is TGTGCCAGCAGCGGGGACAGGGGGCGAGGTGAAAAA.

This clone was observed many times. The read gets to within 3 residues of the CDR3 end, and the germline J gene fills in the rest. This chain joins TRBV20-1 and TRBJ2-7; D gene ambiguous. Germline loops: CDR1 DFQATT, CDR2 SNEGSKA (reference sequence). V lost 1 base to trimming and J lost 4 bases, with 14 bases between them. The CDR3 runs to 14 residues. CDR3 bases read: TGCAGTGCTAGAGGGCTCAGTAATTTTTACGAG. This sequence encodes CSARGLSNFYE. Given in full, the CDR3 is CSARGLSNFYEQYF.

This clone was recorded at least ten times. The CDR3 end lies 3 residues beyond the end of the read and is filled in from the germline J gene. This chain joins TRBV12-3 or TRBV12-4 and TRBJ1-2; weak D call: TRBD1 (6 bases). The CDR3 is 14 residues long. V lost 8 bases, J lost 1 base, and 14 bases lay in between. CDR3 protein: CASRQDSYNYGYTF. The covered CDR3 bases are TGTGCCAGCCGACAGGACAGCTATAACTATGGC.

Ten or more counts support this clone. The read is 3 residues too short to cover the CDR3 end, so that end is filled in from the germline J gene. The rearrangement uses TRBV18 and TRBJ2-3; 7 bases align to TRBD2. CDR1 and CDR2 from the germline V gene are KGHSH and LQKENI. There are 15 residues in the CDR3. Trimming at V came to 2 bases and at J to 4 bases, leaving 6 bases not matched to a gene. The sequenced part of the CDR3 DNA is TGTGCCAGCTCACCAGTAATTCGGGGGGCAGATACG. Its protein product is CASSPVIRGADT. The whole CDR3 sequence is CASSPVIRGADTQYF.

This clone was seen a handful of times. Compared with germline, one end of the junction differs, possibly owing to a read error. From the germline J gene comes the end of the CDR3, since the read stops 3 residues before it. The chain links TRBV5-1 to TRBJ2-3; the match to TRBD2 covers 8 bases. Per the germline V gene, CDR1 is SGHRS and CDR2 is YFSETQ. The CDR3 contains 16 residues. This CDR3 is CARSLSGGSYTDTQYF. The CDR3 DNA, read in part, is TGCGCCAGGAGCTTGAGCGGGGGCAGTTATACAGATACG.

This clone was observed at least ten times. The DNA ends 3 residues before the CDR3 does, and the rest of the CDR3 is filled in from the germline J gene. V is TRBV20-1 and J is TRBJ2-7, with D possibly TRBD2 on 6 matching bases. V lost 6 bases, J lost 3 bases, and 12 bases lay in between. The CDR3 has 12 amino acids. The germline CDR1 and CDR2 sequences are DFQATT and SNEGSKA (reference sequence). The sequenced CDR3 bases are TGCAGTGCGGGGGGACCAGGCTACGAG. Translated: CSAGGPGYE. The entire CDR3 sequence reads CSAGGPGYEQYF.